These 19 T cell receptor beta chains were sequenced from one sample in a study of molecular identifiers for immune sequencing clone quantification. TCRdb itself ran the PCR reads through MiXCR, one entry per CDR3 protein. Of 40,000 to 45,000 distinct CDR3 sequences listed, 15% to 20% are singletons. Sequenced: naive CD8+ T cells from blood, with Jurkat cell RNA spiked in. The sample's subset: FACS-sorted CD8+CD4-CCR7+CD45RA+ naive T cells. All receptors come from a human donor in good health. Some libraries in this study had Jurkat cell RNA spiked in.

This clonotype was seen many times. The chain has TRBV4-1 and TRBJ2-7; possible D gene TRBD2, 5 bases. V lost 4 bases and J lost 2, with 15 bases in between. Per germline, CDR1 MGHRA and CDR2 YSYEKL. CDR3 size: 15 residues. Here the CDR3 DNA reads TGCGCCAGCAGCCCCCTAACCGGGAACCCCTACGAGCAGTACTTC. Protein product: CASSPLTGNPYEQYF.

This chain uses TRBV12-3 or TRBV12-4 with TRBJ1-6; D remains unclear. This CDR3 contains 15 residues. V was trimmed by 2 bases and J by 0 bases, leaving 5 bases between them. The CDR3 loop is CASSLFNSYNSPLHF. In DNA, the CDR3 is TGTGCCAGCAGTTTATTTAACTCCTATAATTCACCCCTCCACTTT.

This clonotype was seen ten or more times. V and J are TRBV6-2 or TRBV6-3 and TRBJ1-5; no clear D. CDR1 and CDR2 from the germline V gene are MNHEY and SVGEGT. Trimming stripped 1 base from V and 1 base from J, with 5 bases between. The CDR3 spans 14 residues. This chain's CDR3 is CASSYLDSNQPQHF. In nucleotides, the CDR3 is TGTGCCAGCAGTTACTTGGACAGCAATCAGCCCCAGCATTTT.

Here the CDR3 DNA reads TGTGCCAGCAGCCAGACCGGGACTAGCGGATACACAGATACGCAGTATTTT. It encodes CASSQTGTSGYTDTQYF. The V and J genes are TRBV6-6 and TRBJ2-3; the match to TRBD2 covers 11 bases. CDR1 is MNHNY and CDR2 is SVGAGI in the germline V gene (reference sequence). V gave up 6 bases and J gave up 2 bases; unmatched junction bases: 10. CDR3 size: 17 residues.

The chain employs TRBV27 and TRBJ2-7; D might be TRBD1 or TRBD2, each matching 5 bases. Germline V lookup: CDR1 MNHEY, CDR2 SMNVEV (reference sequence). V was cut by 4 bases and J by 3 bases, with 13 bases left in between. The CDR3 runs 14 residues. The CDR3 loop is CASSSYGADYEQYF. CDR3 DNA sequence: TGTGCCAGCAGTTCTTACGGGGCCGACTACGAGCAGTACTTC.

This clonotype was detected once. The conserved phenylalanine or tryptophan is not found at the CDR3 terminus, so this likely reflects a read error. The chain combines TRBV7-2 with TRBJ2-3; D is ambiguous. The CDR3 totals 14 residues. The germline V and J ends were trimmed by 2 bases and 4 bases, with 10 bases remaining between them. CDR1 and CDR2 (germline): SGHTA, FQGNSA. CDR3 sequence (DNA): TGTGCCAGCAGCTTACCGATTAGTGCAGATACGCAGTATTTA. Residues: CASSLPISADTQYL.

This clonotype was detected ten times or more. This chain uses TRBV6-2 or TRBV6-3 with TRBJ2-2, with D perhaps given as TRBD1 or TRBD2 (5 bases each). There are 12 residues in the CDR3. Trimming shortened V by 8 bases and J by 7 bases, and 11 bases separated the two germline ends. Germline CDR1 is MNHEY and CDR2 is SVGEGT. The CDR3 loop reads CASGGAGGELFF. In DNA, the CDR3 is TGTGCCAGCGGGGGAGCAGGCGGGGAGCTGTTTTTT.

The CDR3 loop reads CASSLSFSTIGADTQYF. The DNA for the CDR3 is TGCGCCAGCAGCTTGTCTTTTTCGACGATAGGAGCAGATACGCAGTATTTT. The chain recombines TRBV5-1 with TRBJ2-3; D remains unclear. Germline values: CDR1 SGHRS, CDR2 YFSETQ. The V end was cut by 1 base, the J end by 4 bases, with 19 bases between. This CDR3 is 17 amino acids long.

Many counts were recorded for this clonotype. The rearrangement uses TRBV4-1 and TRBJ2-7; D might be TRBD2 (5 bases). V gave up 1 base and J gave up 3 bases, with 16 bases separating them. The CDR3 has 16 residues. CDR1 and CDR2 (germline): MGHRA, YSYEKL. The CDR3 DNA sequence: TGCGCCAGCAGCCAAGCGAGAGGGCTGAGAAGCTACGAGCAGTACTTC. It is translated as CASSQARGLRSYEQYF.

The rearrangement uses TRBV27 and TRBJ1-1; 9 bases line up with TRBD1. With 5 bases clipped from V and 6 bases from J, the junction kept 1 base outside the gene matches. Germline V CDR1 and CDR2: MNHEY, SMNVEV (reference sequence). The CDR3 length is 12 residues. The CDR3 loop reads CASSTGGPEAFF. The DNA for the CDR3 is TGTGCCAGCAGTACAGGGGGCCCTGAAGCTTTCTTT.

By sample share, this clonotype is medium-sized. This sequence joins TRBV29-1 and TRBJ2-3, with 10 bases lining up with TRBD2. CDR1 is SQVTM and CDR2 is ANQGSEA in the germline V gene. The length of the CDR3 is 17 residues. The V gene end was trimmed by 6 bases and the J gene end by 3 bases; junction bases not matched to a gene: 15. CDR3 in DNA: TGCAGCGTGGCCCCTAGCGGGAGCGGCCTGGGGACAGATACGCAGTATTTT. Its translation is CSVAPSGSGLGTDTQYF.

This clonotype was recorded many times. The V call is TRBV23-1, the J call TRBJ1-1, with D perhaps TRBD1 (6 bases). TRBV23-1 is labeled an ORF, and its function is uncertain. Trimming took 0 bases from V and 2 from J, leaving 16 bases between them. CDR3 length: 17 amino acids. The CDR3: CASSQSVRTAPNTEAFF. CDR3 bases: TGCGCCAGCAGTCAATCCGTGCGGACAGCGCCAAACACTGAAGCTTTCTTT.

This clonotype was picked up many times. The chain is built from TRBV24-1 and TRBJ2-1; weak D call: TRBD2 (5 bases). The CDR3 spans 15 residues. From germline, CDR1 is KGHDR and CDR2 SFDVKD. Trimming pared 7 bases from V and 3 bases from J, leaving 15 bases between. CDR3 DNA: TGTGCCACCAGGGGCCAAGGACTCAGCTACAATGAGCAGTTCTTC. Amino acid sequence: CATRGQGLSYNEQFF.

This clonotype was picked up many times. The chain joins TRBV14 to TRBJ2-7; 10 bases match TRBD1. Losses at the gene ends were 3 bases for V and 4 bases for J; bases not matched to a gene: 3. The CDR3 contains 14 residues. The germline CDR1 and CDR2 sequences are SGHDN and FVKESK. This CDR3 reads CASSHGTGVYEQYF. CDR3 nucleotide sequence: TGTGCCAGCAGCCACGGGACAGGGGTATACGAGCAGTACTTC.

This clonotype showed up many times. The chain is built from TRBV30 and TRBJ2-4, with D unresolved. V was trimmed by 1 base and J by 0 bases, leaving 4 bases between them. There are 13 residues in the CDR3. Looked up from germline, CDR1 is GTSNPN and CDR2 is SVGIG (reference sequence). The CDR3 DNA is TGTGCCTGGAGTGAACTAGCCAAAAACATTCAGTACTTC. Protein product: CAWSELAKNIQYF.

This clonotype was observed many times. The chain links TRBV29-1 to TRBJ2-1, with 11 bases matching TRBD2. CDR1 is SQVTM, CDR2 ANQGSEA, per germline. The ends lost 4 bases at V and 2 bases at J; junction bases unmatched: 1. This CDR3 contains 14 residues. The CDR3 loop reads CSVVAGGTYNEQFF. CDR3 sequence (DNA): TGCAGCGTTGTAGCGGGAGGGACCTACAATGAGCAGTTCTTC.

There are many counts of this clonotype. The V gene is TRBV6-6, the J gene TRBJ2-2; D is uncertain. Germline assignment: CDR1 MNHNY and CDR2 SVGAGI (reference sequence). The CDR3 runs to 11 residues. V lost 2 bases, J lost 8 bases, and 3 bases lay in between. CDR3 amino acids: CASSYVGELFF. The CDR3 coding sequence is TGTGCCAGCAGTTACGTAGGGGAGCTGTTTTTT.

This clonotype was counted many times. The chain has TRBV4-3 and TRBJ2-6; no clear D. Trimming removed 2 bases from V and 4 bases from J, with 15 bases in between. Per the germline V gene, CDR1 is LGHNA and CDR2 is YSLEER. CDR3 length: 17 amino acids. The chain's CDR3 is CASSQRLWASGANVLTF. The CDR3 coding sequence is TGCGCCAGCAGCCAACGGCTATGGGCCTCCGGGGCCAACGTCCTGACTTTC.

This clonotype was counted between two and nine times. The chain uses TRBV4-3 and TRBJ2-7, with D hard to call. The CDR3 covers 16 residues. Per the germline V gene, CDR1 is LGHNA and CDR2 is YSLEER. V lost 0 bases to trimming and J lost 3 bases, with 15 bases between them. CDR3 bases: TGCGCCAGCAGCCAAGATGGCCCAACGGTAGTCTACGAGCAGTACTTC. Translated, it gives CASSQDGPTVVYEQYF.